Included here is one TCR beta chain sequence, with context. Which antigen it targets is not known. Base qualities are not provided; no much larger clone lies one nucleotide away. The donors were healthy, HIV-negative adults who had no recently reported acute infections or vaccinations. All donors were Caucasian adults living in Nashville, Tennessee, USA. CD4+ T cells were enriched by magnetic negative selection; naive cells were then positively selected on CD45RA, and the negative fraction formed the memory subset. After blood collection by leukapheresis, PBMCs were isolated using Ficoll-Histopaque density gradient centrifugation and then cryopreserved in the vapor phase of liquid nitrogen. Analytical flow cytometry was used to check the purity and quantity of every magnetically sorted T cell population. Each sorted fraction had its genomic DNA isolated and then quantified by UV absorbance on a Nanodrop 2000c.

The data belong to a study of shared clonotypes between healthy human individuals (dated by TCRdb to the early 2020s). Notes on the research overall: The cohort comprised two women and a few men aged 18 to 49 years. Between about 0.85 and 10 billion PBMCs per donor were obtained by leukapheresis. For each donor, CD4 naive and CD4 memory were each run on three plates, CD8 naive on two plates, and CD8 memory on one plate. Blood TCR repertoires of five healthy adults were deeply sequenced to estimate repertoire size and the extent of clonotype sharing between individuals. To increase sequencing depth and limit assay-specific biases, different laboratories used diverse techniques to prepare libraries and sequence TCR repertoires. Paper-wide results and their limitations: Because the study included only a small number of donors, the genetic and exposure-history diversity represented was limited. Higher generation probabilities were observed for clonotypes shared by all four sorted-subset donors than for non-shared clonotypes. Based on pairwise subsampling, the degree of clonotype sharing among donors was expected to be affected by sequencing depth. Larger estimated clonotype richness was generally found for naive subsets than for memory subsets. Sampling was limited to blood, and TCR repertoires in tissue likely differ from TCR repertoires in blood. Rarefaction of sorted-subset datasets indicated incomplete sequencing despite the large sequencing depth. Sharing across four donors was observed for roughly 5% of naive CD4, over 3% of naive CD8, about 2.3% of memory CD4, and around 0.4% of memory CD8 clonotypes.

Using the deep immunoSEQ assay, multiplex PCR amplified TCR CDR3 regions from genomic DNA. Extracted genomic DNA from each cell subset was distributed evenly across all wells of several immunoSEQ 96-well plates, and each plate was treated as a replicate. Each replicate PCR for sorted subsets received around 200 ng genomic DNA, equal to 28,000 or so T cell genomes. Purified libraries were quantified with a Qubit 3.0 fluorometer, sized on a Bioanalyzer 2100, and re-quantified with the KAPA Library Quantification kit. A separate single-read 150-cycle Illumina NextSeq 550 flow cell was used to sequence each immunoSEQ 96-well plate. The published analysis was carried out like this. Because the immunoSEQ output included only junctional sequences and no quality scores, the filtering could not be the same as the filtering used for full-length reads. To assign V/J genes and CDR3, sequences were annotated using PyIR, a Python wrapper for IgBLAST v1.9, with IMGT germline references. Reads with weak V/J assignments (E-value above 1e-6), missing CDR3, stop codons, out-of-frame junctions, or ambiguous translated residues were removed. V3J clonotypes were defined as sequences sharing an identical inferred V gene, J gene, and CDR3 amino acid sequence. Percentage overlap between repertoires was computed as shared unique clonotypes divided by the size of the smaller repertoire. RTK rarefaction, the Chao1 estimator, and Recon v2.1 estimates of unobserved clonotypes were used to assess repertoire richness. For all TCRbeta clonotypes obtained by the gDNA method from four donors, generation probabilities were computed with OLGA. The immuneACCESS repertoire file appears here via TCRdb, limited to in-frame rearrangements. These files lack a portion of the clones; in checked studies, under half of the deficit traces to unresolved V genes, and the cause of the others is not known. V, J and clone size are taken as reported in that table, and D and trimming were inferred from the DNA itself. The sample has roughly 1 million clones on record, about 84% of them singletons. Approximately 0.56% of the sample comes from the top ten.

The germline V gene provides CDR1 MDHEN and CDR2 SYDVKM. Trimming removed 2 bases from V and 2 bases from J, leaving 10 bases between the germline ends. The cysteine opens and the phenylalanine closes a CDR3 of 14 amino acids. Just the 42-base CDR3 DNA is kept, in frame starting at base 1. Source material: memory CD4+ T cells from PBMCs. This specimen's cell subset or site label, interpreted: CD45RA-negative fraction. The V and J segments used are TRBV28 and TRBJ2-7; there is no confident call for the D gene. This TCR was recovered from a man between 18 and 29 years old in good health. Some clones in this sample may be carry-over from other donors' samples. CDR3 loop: CASSLVGIPYEQYF. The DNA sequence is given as TGTGCCAGCAGTTTAGTGGGGATCCCCTACGAGCAGTACTTC.